Each of the 5 T cell receptor beta chains below was sequenced from the same sample in a study of T cell clonotyping in hematopoietic cell transplantation. The repertoire was sequenced with immunoSEQ multiplex PCR; TCRdb's copy has only in-frame clones and lacks some. The sample yields around 12,000 clones, approximately 89% seen once. Material: peripheral blood mononuclear cells. The receptors here all came from a woman in her forties or fifties in good health. Some clones in this sample may be carry-over from other donors' samples.

This clone was detected a few times. The rearrangement uses TRBV4-1 and TRBJ1-2; possible D gene TRBD1, 6 bases. This CDR3 is 14 amino acids long. V was trimmed by 3 bases and J by 3 bases, leaving 11 bases between them. CDR1 is MGHRA and CDR2 is YSYEKL in the germline V gene. The CDR3 DNA reads TGCGCCAGCAGCCATCAGGGGAAAGACTATGGCTACACCTTC. Translating gives CASSHQGKDYGYTF.

The chain couples TRBV30 to TRBJ1-6; the D gene is possibly TRBD1 (5 bases). V dropped 3 bases and J dropped 7 bases, with 13 bases sitting between them. CDR1 and CDR2 (germline): GTSNPN, SVGIG (reference sequence). CDR3 length equals 14 residues. CDR3 amino acids: CAWRIGTGNSPLHF. The CDR3 DNA reads TGTGCCTGGAGGATTGGGACGGGCAATTCACCCCTCCACTTT.

This chain uses TRBV4-3 with TRBJ2-1, with TRBD2 identical over 12 bases. Germline CDR1 and CDR2: LGHNA and YSLEER. The CDR3 extends over 14 amino acids. V lost 0 bases, J lost 14 bases, and 5 bases stayed unmatched. This chain's CDR3 is CASSQDQTSGGKFF. CDR3 nucleotides: TGCGCCAGCAGCCAAGATCAGACTAGCGGGGGAAAGTTCTTC.

The chain carries TRBV5-4 and TRBJ1-1, with D possibly being TRBD1 (6 bases). The germline V and J ends were trimmed by 1 base and 2 bases, with 12 bases remaining between them. Germline V CDR1 and CDR2: SGHNT, YYREEE (reference sequence). This CDR3 has 15 amino acids. CDR3 protein: CASSLTGGRNTEAFF. The CDR3 DNA follows: TGTGCCAGCAGCTTGACCGGGGGGCGTAACACTGAAGCTTTCTTT.

This chain joins TRBV9 and TRBJ1-4, with D possibly TRBD1 on 5 matching bases. The CDR3 has 17 residues. V shed 4 bases and J shed 5 bases, with 21 bases lying between them. Germline CDR1 reads SGDLS; CDR2 reads YYNGEE. The CDR3 reads CASSTTPFAGVNEKLFF. In DNA, the CDR3 is TGTGCCAGCAGCACCACCCCCTTCGCGGGGGTAAATGAAAAACTGTTTTTT.